A single sample gave rise to the 8 T cell receptor beta chains below, sequenced in a study of T cell changes during pregnancy in multiple sclerosis (dated by TCRdb to 2018 to 2020). The library relied on the immunoSEQ multiplex PCR assay. TCRdb took over this immuneACCESS table, retaining in-frame rearrangements with V and J assigned. Such tables are incomplete; in checked studies, under half of the missing clones stem from an unresolved V gene, and the remainder is unexplained. The sample contains tens of thousands of clones, about 92% of them found a single time. The ten largest clones add up to roughly 13% of the sample. Sequencing was performed on CD8+ T cells from peripheral blood mononuclear cells, taken in the first trimester of pregnancy. These receptors all come from a female donor with multiple sclerosis, enrolled in a pregnancy study.

This chain's CDR3 is CASSQDREVHQPQHF. The CDR3 nucleotides read TGTGCCAGCAGCCAGGACAGGGAGGTCCATCAGCCCCAGCATTTT. The rearrangement joins TRBV5-5 to TRBJ1-5; 8 bases match TRBD1. There are 15 residues in the CDR3. The germline gives CDR1 SGHKS, CDR2 YYEKEE (reference sequence). V gave up 4 bases and J gave up 5 bases; unmatched junction bases: 8.

The chain combines TRBV29-1 with TRBJ2-3; 13 bases match TRBD2. With 0 bases clipped from V and 2 bases from J, the junction kept 11 bases outside the gene matches. The CDR3 has 19 amino acids. Germline lookup yields CDR1 SQVTM and CDR2 ANQGSEA. The CDR3 here is CSVEDHGTSGDPYTDTQYF. Written as DNA, the CDR3 is TGCAGCGTTGAAGACCATGGGACTAGCGGGGACCCTTACACAGATACGCAGTATTTT.

The chain combines TRBV4-1 with TRBJ2-1, with a possible D match to TRBD2 (5 bases). Germline V gene sequence: CDR1 MGHRA, CDR2 YSYEKL. This CDR3 has 14 residues. Trimming removed 1 base at V and 9 bases at J, with 13 bases between. As DNA, the CDR3 is TGCGCCAGCAGCCAAGTTGGGGAGTTCGCTGAGCAGTTCTTC. It specifies CASSQVGEFAEQFF.

The CDR3 DNA is TGTGCCAGCTGGGGAGGCAATCAGCCCCAGCATTTT. The encoded protein is CASWGGNQPQHF. The rearrangement joins TRBV6-1 to TRBJ1-5; D is unresolved. This CDR3 is built from 12 residues. Germline-derived CDR1 and CDR2 are MNHNS and SASEGT. V was trimmed by 8 bases and J by 2 bases, leaving 7 bases between them.

The chain employs TRBV5-1 and TRBJ1-1; tentative D call: TRBD1 (6 bases). CDR1 is SGHRS, CDR2 YFSETQ, per germline. This CDR3 is 15 amino acids long. Trimming took off 4 bases at V and 3 bases at J, with 16 bases between the two ends. CDR3 region: CASSQGGGKYTEAFF. Written as DNA, the CDR3 is TGCGCCAGCAGCCAAGGGGGGGGGAAATACACTGAAGCTTTCTTT. Full variable domain (remainder filled in from reference TRBV5-1 and TRBJ1-1): KAGVTQTPRYLIKTRGQQVTLSCSPISGHRSVSWYQQTPGQGLQFLFEYFSETQRNKGNFPGRFSGRQFSNSRSEMNVSTLELGDSALYLCASSQGGGKYTEAFFGQGTRLTVV.

This chain connects TRBV9 to TRBJ2-3; TRBD1 agrees at 8 bases. From germline, CDR1 is SGDLS and CDR2 YYNGEE. The CDR3 consists of 16 residues. J lost 0 bases, V lost 4 bases, and 7 bases had no gene match. The CDR3 region is CASSPRTGHSTDTQYF. In nucleotides, the CDR3 is TGTGCCAGCAGCCCGCGGACAGGGCATAGCACAGATACGCAGTATTTT. Together with reference TRBV9 and TRBJ2-3, the CDR3 gives the full variable domain: DSGVTQTPKHLITATGQRVTLRCSPRSGDLSVYWYQQSLDQGLQFLIQYYNGEERAKGNILERFSAQQFPDLHSELNLSSLELGDSALYFCASSPRTGHSTDTQYFGPGTRLTVL.

CDR3 loop: CASSYLGVTNEKLFF. The DNA for the CDR3 is TGTGCCAGCAGTTACTTAGGGGTGACTAATGAAAAACTGTTTTTT. The genes are TRBV6-6 and TRBJ1-4; D is possibly TRBD1 (5 bases). The CDR3 is 15 amino acids. CDR1 MNHNY and CDR2 SVGAGI come from the germline V gene (reference sequence). The V and J ends lost 1 base and 2 bases respectively, with 8 bases between them.

The genes are TRBV2 and TRBJ2-1; 8 nucleotides match TRBD1. Per germline, CDR1 SNHLY and CDR2 FYNNEI. CDR3 size: 15 residues. J gave up 10 bases and V 10 bases, and 18 bases lay outside the gene matches. The CDR3 sequence is CAISGPGGFYHEQFF. The DNA of the CDR3 is TGTGCCATTTCCGGGCCAGGGGGCTTCTATCACGAGCAGTTCTTC.